This T cell receptor beta chain derives from a study of T cell responses to AZD1222 COVID-19 vaccine. Study background: Investigators merged groups given second doses at roughly 4 or roughly 12 weeks. Study-wide results and caveats: Close to half of all spike-specific TCRs reportedly target regions of the variants that are unmutated. Breadth and depth of Spike-specific TCRs rose after two AZD1222 doses.

The method was immunoSEQ multiplex PCR; TCRdb's version includes in-frame clones alone and lacks a portion of them. The table has 120,000 to 150,000 clones, roughly 91% seen once. This clone was picked up one time. Antigen unknown. This clonotype originated in an adult in good health. The sample consisted of peripheral blood, taken on day 0 of AZD1222 vaccination.

The CDR3 reads CASSPGPRSGYTF. CDR3 in DNA: TGTGCCAGCAGCCCCGGACCGCGGAGTGGCTACACCTTC. The V and J genes are TRBV12-3 or TRBV12-4 and TRBJ1-2; no clear D gene. CDR3 length equals 13 residues. The V and J ends lost 6 bases and 7 bases respectively, with 15 bases between them.